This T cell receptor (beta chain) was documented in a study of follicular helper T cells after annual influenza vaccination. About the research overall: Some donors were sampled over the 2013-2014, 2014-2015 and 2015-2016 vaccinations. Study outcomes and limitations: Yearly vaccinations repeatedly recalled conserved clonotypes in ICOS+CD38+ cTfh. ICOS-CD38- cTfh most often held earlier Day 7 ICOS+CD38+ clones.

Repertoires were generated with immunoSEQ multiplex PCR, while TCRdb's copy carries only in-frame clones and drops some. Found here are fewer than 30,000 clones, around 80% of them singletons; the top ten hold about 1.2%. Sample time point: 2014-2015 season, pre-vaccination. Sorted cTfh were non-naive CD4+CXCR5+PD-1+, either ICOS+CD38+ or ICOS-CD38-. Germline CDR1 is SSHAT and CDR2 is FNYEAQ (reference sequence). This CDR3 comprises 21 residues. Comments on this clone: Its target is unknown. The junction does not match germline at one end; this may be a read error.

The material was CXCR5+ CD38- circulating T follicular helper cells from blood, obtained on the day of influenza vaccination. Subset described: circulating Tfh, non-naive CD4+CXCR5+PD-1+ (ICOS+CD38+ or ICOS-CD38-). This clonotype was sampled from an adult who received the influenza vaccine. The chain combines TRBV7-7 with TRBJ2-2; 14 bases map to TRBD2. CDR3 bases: TGTGCTAGCAGCCCAAAGGGACGAGGGACTAGCGGGAGAGAAGACACCGGGGAGCTGTTTTTT. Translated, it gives CASSPKGRGTSGREDTGELFF.